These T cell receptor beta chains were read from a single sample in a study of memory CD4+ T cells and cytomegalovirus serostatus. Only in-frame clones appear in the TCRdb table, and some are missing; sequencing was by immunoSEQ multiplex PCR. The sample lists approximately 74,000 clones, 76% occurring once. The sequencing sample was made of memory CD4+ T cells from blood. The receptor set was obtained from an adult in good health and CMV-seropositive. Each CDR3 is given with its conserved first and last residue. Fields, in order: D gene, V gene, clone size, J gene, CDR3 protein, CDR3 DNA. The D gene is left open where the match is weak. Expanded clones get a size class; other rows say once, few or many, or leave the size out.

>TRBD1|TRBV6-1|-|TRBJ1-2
CASSGQGGGYTF
TGTGCCAGCAGCGGACAGGGAGGTGGCTACACCTTC
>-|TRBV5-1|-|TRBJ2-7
CASSVTGNYEQYF
TGCGCCAGCAGCGTCACAGGGAACTACGAGCAGTACTTC
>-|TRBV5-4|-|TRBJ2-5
CASSQAGLQETQYF
TGTGCCAGCAGTCAAGCGGGCTTACAAGAGACCCAGTACTTC
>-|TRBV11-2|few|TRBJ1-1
CASSLQDGVAFF
TGTGCCAGCAGCTTACAGGATGGGGTAGCTTTCTTT
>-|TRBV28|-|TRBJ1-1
CASRTVDSLNTEAFF
TGTGCCAGCCGAACCGTAGACAGCCTGAACACTGAAGCTTTCTTT
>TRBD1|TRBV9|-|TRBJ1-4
CASSVAQGVNEKLFF
TGTGCCAGCAGCGTAGCACAGGGGGTTAATGAAAAACTGTTTTTT
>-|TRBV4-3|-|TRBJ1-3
CASSQEKDTIYF
TGCGCCAGCAGCCAAGAGAAAGACACCATATATTTT
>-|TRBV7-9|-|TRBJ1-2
CAGGDYGYTF
TGTGCTGGAGGGGACTATGGCTACACCTTC
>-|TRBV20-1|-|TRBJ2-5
CSAKEEETQYF
TGCAGTGCGAAGGAAGAAGAGACCCAGTACTTC
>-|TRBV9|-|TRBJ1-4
CASSTLGGQNEKLFF
TGTGCCAGCAGCACCCTCGGGGGTCAGAATGAAAAACTGTTTTTT
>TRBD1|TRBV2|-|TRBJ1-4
CASIRDRVATNEKLFF
TGTGCCAGCATTCGGGACAGGGTTGCAACTAATGAAAAACTGTTTTTT
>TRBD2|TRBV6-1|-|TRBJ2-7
CASSDGLAYEQYF
TGTGCCAGCAGCGACGGACTAGCTTACGAGCAGTACTTC
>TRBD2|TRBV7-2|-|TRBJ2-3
CASSLAPSGRLIDTQYF
TGTGCCAGCAGCTTAGCGCCTAGCGGGAGGTTAATAGATACGCAGTATTTT
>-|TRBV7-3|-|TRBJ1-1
CASRRGGAGTEAFF
TGTGCCAGCAGAAGGGGGGGCGCGGGCACTGAAGCTTTCTTT
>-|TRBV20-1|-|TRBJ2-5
CSARAAVQYF
TGCAGTGCTAGAGCAGCCGTCCAGTACTTC
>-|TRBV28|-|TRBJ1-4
CASSLQHFNEKLFF
TGTGCCAGCAGTTTACAGCATTTTAATGAAAAACTGTTTTTT
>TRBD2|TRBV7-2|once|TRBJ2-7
CASSLADGASGDEQYF
TGTGCCAGCAGCTTAGCCGATGGCGCTAGCGGCGACGAGCAGTACTTC
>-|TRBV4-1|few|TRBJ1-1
CASSQDESRFTYPEAFF
TGCGCCAGCAGCCAAGATGAGTCCCGTTTTACCTACCCTGAAGCTTTCTTT
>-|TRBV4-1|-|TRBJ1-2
CASSLVTGNNYGYTF
TGCGCCAGCAGCCTAGTAACAGGGAACAACTATGGCTACACCTTC
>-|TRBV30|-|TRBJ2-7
CAWSVYGDRDTQRPQYF
TGTGCCTGGAGTGTATACGGGGACCGGGACACCCAGCGGCCGCAGTACTTC
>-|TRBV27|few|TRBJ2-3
CASSEVGATSTDTQYF
TGTGCCAGCAGCGAGGTGGGAGCTACGAGCACAGATACGCAGTATTTT
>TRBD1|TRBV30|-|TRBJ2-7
CAWSWGQGGYHEQYF
TGTGCCTGGAGTTGGGGACAGGGAGGGTACCACGAGCAGTACTTC
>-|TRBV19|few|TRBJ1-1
CASSGGQITGEAFF
TGTGCCAGTAGTGGAGGACAGATCACGGGGGAAGCTTTCTTT
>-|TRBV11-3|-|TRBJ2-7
CASSAWRGYEQYF
TGTGCCAGCAGCGCCTGGCGGGGCTACGAGCAGTACTTC
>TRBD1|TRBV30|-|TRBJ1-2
CAWSTDRNYGCTF
TGTGCCTGGAGTACGGACAGGAACTATGGCTGCACCTTC
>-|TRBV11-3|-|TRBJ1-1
CASSLDGNTEAFF
TGTGCCAGCAGCTTAGATGGGAACACTGAAGCTTTCTTT